The rows below give T cell receptor beta chains drawn from one sample of a study of T-cell reconstitution after alpha-beta-depleted transplantation in children. TCRdb reanalysed the PCR reads using MiXCR and keeps one entry per CDR3 protein. The sample shows about 900,000 distinct CDR3 sequences, 25% to 35% of them seen only once. Sequencing used PBMCs, mostly from graft donor cells, obtained 360 days after TCRalphabeta/CD19-depleted stem cell transplant. The receptors were gathered from a boy under three years old who had a stem cell transplant for SCID, so the T cells may come from the graft donor. CDR3s include the opening cysteine and the closing phenylalanine or tryptophan. The order of the fields is CDR3 length, J gene, clone size, V gene, D gene, CDR3 protein, CDR3 DNA. D genes are given only for firm matches. Rows give clone size only sometimes, using once, few, many, or a class for an expanded clone.

>14|TRBJ2-7|.|TRBV12-3/TRBV12-4|TRBD1
CASRSGTGAGGQYF
TGTGCCAGCAGATCCGGGACAGGGGCAGGCGGGCAGTACTTC
>18|TRBJ2-6|.|TRBV5-1|.
CASSLAFSLHSGANVLTF
TGCGCCAGCAGCTTGGCCTTCAGTTTACACTCTGGGGCCAACGTCCTGACTTTC
>15|TRBJ2-7|.|TRBV5-6|.
CASSPAGGSRREQYF
TGTGCCAGCAGCCCTGCCGGGGGTTCACGGCGCGAGCAGTACTTC
>15|TRBJ2-1|few|TRBV12-3/TRBV12-4|TRBD2
CASSLNSGGAAEQFF
TGTGCCAGCAGTTTAAACAGCGGGGGGGCCGCTGAGCAGTTCTTC
>15|TRBJ2-5|few|TRBV7-8|TRBD1
CASSPSTGLQETQYF
TGTGCCAGCAGCCCCTCGACAGGGCTCCAAGAGACCCAGTACTTC
>14|TRBJ1-5|.|TRBV12-3/TRBV12-4|.
CASSAQGPAQPQHF
TGTGCCAGCAGTGCGCAGGGGCCGGCACAGCCCCAGCATTTT
>13|TRBJ2-1|.|TRBV6-5|.
CASSYTPYNEQFF
TGTGCCAGCAGTTATACGCCCTACAATGAGCAGTTCTTC
>13|TRBJ1-2|.|TRBV20-1|.
CSAAAGSGYGYTF
TGCAGTGCTGCTGCAGGGAGTGGCTATGGCTACACCTTC
>17|TRBJ2-4|.|TRBV5-1|.
CASSLGVGGLAKNIQYF
TGCGCCAGCAGCTTGGGTGTTGGCGGTCTAGCCAAAAACATTCAGTACTTC
>14|TRBJ2-1|few|TRBV18|TRBD1
CASSPGTGGGEQFF
TGTGCCAGCTCACCGGGGACAGGGGGCGGTGAGCAGTTCTTC
>16|TRBJ1-2|few|TRBV12-3/TRBV12-4|.
CASSFGGGGSNYGYTF
TGTGCCAGCAGTTTTGGTGGGGGTGGAAGTAACTATGGCTACACCTTC
>13|TRBJ2-3|few|TRBV12-3/TRBV12-4|.
CASSLGQRDTQYF
TGTGCCAGCAGTTTAGGGCAGCGGGATACGCAGTATTTT
>15|TRBJ2-3|.|TRBV7-2|.
CASSLGRTATDTQYF
TGTGCCAGCAGCTTAGGTCGGACCGCCACAGATACGCAGTATTTT
>13|TRBJ2-5|once|TRBV19|TRBD1
CASSMDRVETQYF
TGTGCCAGTAGTATGGACAGGGTAGAGACCCAGTACTTC
>18|TRBJ2-3|.|TRBV4-2|TRBD2
CASSQAATSGGATDTQYF
TGTGCCAGCAGCCAAGCGGCGACTAGCGGGGGGGCGACAGATACGCAGTATTTT
>11|TRBJ2-1|many|TRBV29-1|.
CSVDPYNEQFF
TGCAGCGTGGACCCTTACAATGAGCAGTTCTTC
>17|TRBJ2-3|few|TRBV20-1|TRBD2
CSARDFVSGGTTDTQYF
TGCAGTGCTAGAGATTTTGTCAGCGGGGGGACCACAGATACGCAGTATTTT
>12|TRBJ2-7|few|TRBV29-1|.
CSVVTASYEQYF
TGCAGCGTTGTCACGGCTTCCTACGAGCAGTACTTC
>15|TRBJ2-5|.|TRBV24-1|.
CATSGAGTMQETQYF
TGTGCCACCAGTGGCGCAGGGACGATGCAAGAGACCCAGTACTTC
>14|TRBJ1-4|.|TRBV7-6|.
CASTLAHTNEKLFF
TGTGCCAGCACCTTAGCACATACTAATGAAAAACTGTTTTTT
>14|TRBJ2-1|.|TRBV3-1|.
CASSLPRLYNEQFF
TGTGCCAGCAGCCTGCCCCGACTCTACAATGAGCAGTTCTTC
>17|TRBJ2-7|.|TRBV18|TRBD1
CASSPTRQGWGPYEQYF
TGTGCCAGCTCACCTACGAGACAGGGCTGGGGGCCCTACGAGCAGTACTTC
>15|TRBJ2-5|.|TRBV7-6|.
CASSDLGGGQETQYF
TGTGCCAGCAGCGACCTGGGAGGGGGACAAGAGACCCAGTACTTC
>14|TRBJ2-5|few|TRBV25-1|TRBD2
CASENGGWGETQYF
TGTGCCAGCGAAAACGGGGGGTGGGGGGAGACCCAGTACTTC
>15|TRBJ1-3|few|TRBV28|.
CASSFGQRSGNTIYF
TGTGCCAGCAGTTTCGGTCAGCGCTCTGGAAACACCATATATTTT
>15|TRBJ2-7|few|TRBV20-1|TRBD1
CSARADRVGNYEQYF
TGCAGTGCTAGGGCAGACAGGGTTGGGAACTACGAGCAGTACTTC
>16|TRBJ1-1|.|TRBV12-3/TRBV12-4|TRBD1
CASSLGQGVVGTEAFF
TGTGCCAGCAGTTTAGGACAGGGGGTGGTAGGCACTGAAGCTTTCTTT
>14|TRBJ1-2|few|TRBV3-1|TRBD1
CASSPQGAIGGYTF
TGTGCCAGCAGCCCACAGGGGGCGATTGGAGGCTACACCTTC
>12|TRBJ2-3|.|TRBV9|.
CASSASIDTQYF
TGTGCCAGCAGCGCCTCTATAGATACGCAGTATTTT